Listed here are 20 T cell receptor beta chains from one sample, sequenced in a study of cytomegalovirus exposure and HLA in healthy donors. The PCR ran on 60 Vbeta and 13 Jbeta primers. Measured with immunoSEQ multiplex PCR; TCRdb has only the in-frame clones, and not every one. The sample lists 150,000 to 200,000 clones, just under 80% seen once, with roughly 9.7% in the top ten. Sample: PBMCs. Receptors originate from a man younger than 35 in good health and CMV-seropositive.

This clone has a single count. The chain has TRBV6-5 and TRBJ1-1; D gene unclear. The CDR3 covers 13 residues. Germline V gives CDR1 MNHEY, CDR2 SVGAGI. Between the trimmed V and J ends, which lost 6 bases and 1 base, there was a span of 9 bases. CDR3 residues: CASSYDANTEAFF. In DNA form, the CDR3 reads TGTGCCAGCAGCTATGATGCGAACACTGAAGCTTTCTTT.

The rearrangement joins TRBV9 to TRBJ1-2; a weak D match, TRBD1 (6 bases). CDR3 length equals 16 residues. CDR1 and CDR2 (germline): SGDLS, YYNGEE. Deletions cut 3 bases from V and 5 bases from J, with 20 bases between. CDR3 residues: CASSARREAGAYGYTF. The DNA of the CDR3 is TGTGCCAGCAGCGCCCGGCGAGAGGCGGGGGCTTATGGCTACACCTTC.

In this sample, this clone turned up a few times. The V and J genes are TRBV5-5 and TRBJ1-3; D gene ambiguous. The CDR3 extends over 16 amino acids. The germline V gene encodes CDR1 SGHKS and CDR2 YYEKEE (reference sequence). V lost 0 bases and J lost 0, with 10 bases in between. The CDR3 reads CASSLEPGASGNTIYF. The DNA of the CDR3 is TGTGCCAGCAGCTTGGAGCCAGGCGCCTCTGGAAACACCATATATTTT.

This chain uses TRBV5-1 with TRBJ1-5; 9 nucleotides align to TRBD1. This CDR3 has 18 amino acids. The V and J ends lost 0 bases and 5 bases, in that order; junction bases with no gene match: 12. Germline V CDR1 and CDR2: SGHRS, YFSETQ. CDR3 sequence: CASSLVAWDRDPDQPQHF. The CDR3 DNA reads as TGCGCCAGCAGCTTGGTAGCTTGGGACAGGGATCCCGATCAGCCCCAGCATTTT.

This clone turned up a few times. CDR3 nucleotides: TGTGCCAGCAGCCAAGCTTCGGCCTACAGCTCCTACGAGCAGTACTTC. This translates into CASSQASAYSSYEQYF. The chain has TRBV14 and TRBJ2-7; D gene uncertain. The V gene's germline CDR1 is SGHDN and CDR2 FVKESK. The CDR3 spans 16 residues. V shed 1 base and J shed 0 bases, with 13 bases lying between them. Using reference TRBV14 and TRBJ2-7 for the parts outside the CDR3, the full variable domain is EAGVTQFPSHSVIEKGQTVTLRCDPISGHDNLYWYRRVMGKEIKFLLHFVKESKQDESGMPNNRFLAERTGGTYSTLKVQPAELEDSGVYFCASSQASAYSSYEQYFGPGTRLTVT.

This chain joins TRBV7-6 and TRBJ2-1, with D tentatively TRBD2 (6 bases). Germline V gives CDR1 SGHVS, CDR2 FNYEAQ. V lost 1 base and J lost 4, with 17 bases in between. CDR3 length equals 17 residues. The CDR3 is CASSLVGWGVGYNEQFF. CDR3 DNA sequence: TGTGCCAGCAGCTTAGTAGGGTGGGGGGTAGGGTACAATGAGCAGTTCTTC. Full variable domain (missing parts from reference TRBV7-6 and TRBJ2-1): GAGVSQSPRYKVTKRGQDVALRCDPISGHVSLYWYRQALGQGPEFLTYFNYEAQQDKSGLPNDRFSAERPEGSISTLTIQRTEQRDSAMYRCASSLVGWGVGYNEQFFGPGTRLTVL.

The rearrangement links TRBV2 to TRBJ2-1; no definite D call. V was cut by 5 bases and J by 7 bases, with 9 bases left in between. Germline V lookup: CDR1 SNHLY, CDR2 FYNNEI. The CDR3 runs 12 residues. The CDR3 DNA sequence: TGTGCCAGCAGTAGCAGGTCAAATGAGCAGTTCTTC. Translating gives CASSSRSNEQFF.

In this sample, this clone turned up a few times. The chain links TRBV4-1 to TRBJ1-1; D gene unclear. Germline V lookup: CDR1 MGHRA, CDR2 YSYEKL. Deletions cut 0 bases from V and 3 bases from J, with 8 bases between. This CDR3 is built from 14 residues. As DNA, the CDR3 is TGCGCCAGCAGCCAAGATGTTTTATACACTGAAGCTTTCTTT. Encoded protein: CASSQDVLYTEAFF.

The V gene is TRBV27, the J gene TRBJ2-2, with 11 bases aligning to TRBD1. V dropped 3 bases and J dropped 6; count of bases not matched to a gene: 3. CDR1 and CDR2 from the germline V gene are MNHEY and SMNVEV (reference sequence). The CDR3 is 15 residues long. CDR3 bases: TGTGCCAGCAGTTTTCCGGGACAGGGGGCCGGGGAGCTGTTTTTT. Amino acids: CASSFPGQGAGELFF.

The rearrangement joins TRBV14 to TRBJ2-7; 10 bases agree with TRBD1. With 4 bases clipped from V and 6 bases from J, the junction kept 12 bases outside the gene matches. Germline CDR1 and CDR2: SGHDN and FVKESK. The CDR3 is 16 amino acids. Here the CDR3 DNA reads TGTGCCAGCAGCCGGTCAGACAGGGGGCTACGGCGCGAGCAGTACTTC. Translating it yields CASSRSDRGLRREQYF.

The rearrangement joins TRBV25-1 to TRBJ2-3; the D is unclear. V gave up 5 bases and J gave up 0 bases, with 12 bases separating them. Germline CDR1 MGHDK, CDR2 SYGVNS. The CDR3 contains 15 residues. CDR3 DNA: TGTGCCAGCAGTAGTACGAGAACGAGCACAGATACGCAGTATTTT. It encodes CASSSTRTSTDTQYF.

This clone showed up just once. The V gene is TRBV19, the J gene TRBJ2-7; 9 bases are shared with TRBD1. Trimming took 3 bases from V and 3 from J; bases not matched to a gene: 12. The length of the CDR3 is 17 residues. Germline values: CDR1 LNHDA, CDR2 SQIVND (reference sequence). This CDR3 is CASSMAGTGGGGYEQYF. In DNA form, the CDR3 reads TGTGCCAGTAGTATGGCGGGAACAGGGGGCGGTGGCTACGAGCAGTACTTC.

J is TRBJ1-2 and V is TRBV6-5; a weak D match, TRBD1 (6 bases). CDR1 and CDR2 (germline): MNHEY, SVGAGI. The CDR3 has 13 residues. Deletions cut 6 bases from V and 7 bases from J, with 15 bases between. The CDR3 loop reads CASSLHGGSGYTF. As DNA, the CDR3 is TGTGCCAGCAGCCTGCATGGGGGCAGTGGCTACACCTTC.

This chain connects TRBV28 to TRBJ1-3, with a tentative D call TRBD1 (6 bases). V was cut by 2 bases and J by 0 bases, with 8 bases left in between. Per germline, CDR1 MDHEN and CDR2 SYDVKM. This CDR3 comprises 15 residues. CDR3 sequence reads: CASSLGGLSGNTIYF. The CDR3, as DNA: TGTGCCAGCAGTTTAGGGGGCCTCTCTGGAAACACCATATATTTT. Looking up the rest from reference TRBV28 and TRBJ1-3 gives the full variable domain: DVKVTQSSRYLVKRTGEKVFLECVQDMDHENMFWYRQDPGLGLRLIYFSYDVKMKEKGDIPEGYSVSREKKERFSLILESASTNQTSMYLCASSLGGLSGNTIYFGEGSWLTVV.

This clone was seen once. The rearrangement uses TRBV18 and TRBJ2-3, with 7 bases fitting TRBD1. Germline trimming cut 0 bases from V and 5 bases from J; bases unmatched to any gene: 5. Germline-derived CDR1 and CDR2 are KGHSH and LQKENI. The CDR3 runs 15 residues. CDR3 in DNA: TGTGCCAGCTCACCACCTGACAGGGAAGGAGATACGCAGTATTTT. This encodes CASSPPDREGDTQYF.

This clone was detected only a few times. The rearrangement links TRBV5-1 to TRBJ1-1; TRBD1 is a possible D gene (6 bases). Germline V gene data show CDR1 as SGHRS and CDR2 as YFSETQ. This CDR3 has 15 amino acids. V was cut by 3 bases and J by 1 base, with 13 bases left in between. CDR3 protein: CASSWTVEGNTEAFF. As DNA, the CDR3 is TGCGCCAGCAGCTGGACAGTAGAGGGGAACACTGAAGCTTTCTTT.

This chain joins TRBV19 and TRBJ2-5, with D maybe TRBD1 (6 bases). V was cut by 2 bases and J by 3 bases, with 13 bases left in between. The CDR3 contains 15 residues. CDR1 and CDR2 from the germline V gene are LNHDA and SQIVND (reference sequence). The CDR3 nucleotides read TGTGCCAGTAGTATATATTGGACAGAGAAAGAGACCCAGTACTTC. Residues: CASSIYWTEKETQYF.

Regarding this clone: The sample carries other DNA sequences with the same CDR3. The J gene is TRBJ2-7, the V gene TRBV6-5, with TRBD2 matching over 9 bases. From germline, CDR1 is MNHEY and CDR2 SVGAGI. This CDR3 is built from 14 residues. J lost 3 bases, V lost 4 bases, and 4 bases had no gene match. CDR3 residues: CASSSPTSGYEQYF. CDR3 DNA sequence: TGTGCCAGCAGTTCCCCGACTAGCGGCTACGAGCAGTACTTC.

V gene TRBV13 combines with J gene TRBJ2-1, with 7 bases aligning to TRBD2. CDR1 is PRHDT and CDR2 is FYEKMQ in the germline V gene (reference sequence). J lost 4 bases, V lost 5 bases, and 11 bases had no gene match. The CDR3 sequence is 16 residues long. CDR3 bases: TGTGCCAGCAGCCGGGAGGCTAGTGGGGTATACAATGAGCAGTTCTTC. Encoded protein: CASSREASGVYNEQFF.

This chain uses TRBV5-4 with TRBJ2-1, with D tentatively TRBD2 (7 bases). This CDR3 region has 15 residues. Germline-derived CDR1 and CDR2 are SGHNT and YYREEE (reference sequence). Trimming removed 4 bases from V and 6 bases from J, with 17 bases in between. The CDR3 DNA sequence: TGTGCCAGCAGCCGTGGGGGGGCCGACGTCAATGAGCAGTTCTTC. Encoded protein: CASSRGGADVNEQFF. Drawing the rest from reference TRBV5-4 and TRBJ2-1, the complete variable domain is ETGVTQSPTHLIKTRGQQVTLRCSSQSGHNTVSWYQQALGQGPQFIFQYYREEENGRGNFPPRFSGLQFPNYSSELNVNALELDDSALYLCASSRGGADVNEQFFGPGTRLTVL.